This TCR beta chain was captured by sequencing in a study of cytomegalovirus exposure and HLA in healthy donors (dated by TCRdb to about 2017). Regarding the study in general: In an earlier analysis of 587 of the donors, less than 350 Gb of sequence data and 90 million to 120 million unique TCR beta sequences from some 170 million T cells were reported. Genome-wide SNP genotypes for about 65% of the roughly 700 donors were used in a later genetic analysis, which treated that subset as a discovery cohort. Class I and class II HLA loci were covered by the typing at four-digit resolution. Of the approximately 370 genotyped donors, 65% to 90% were placed in the genetic ancestry cluster associated with self-reported Caucasian donors. An earlier analysis of approximately 500 of the donors applied high-throughput TCR beta sequencing to assess whether each TCR beta V gene segment acted as functional or pseudogenic. Donor age, sex, ethnicity and CMV serostatus were collected together with the repertoire data. Roughly 310 gigabases of sequencing data and tens of millions of unique TCR sequences were included in an early release covering 550 to 800 HLA-typed donors. The study profiled the T cell repertoires of about 720 subjects by immunosequencing and related them to cytomegalovirus serostatus. The number of donors typed differed by locus, with roughly 629-640 for A, B, C, DRB1 and DQB1, around 500 for DQA1, 600 to 610 for DPA1, and roughly 450 for DPB1. Across 398 genotyped donors of the cohort, an average of about 240,000 unique TCR beta nucleotide sequences per donor were sequenced, and about a sixth of those sequences were non-productive. A later analysis re-examined previously published TCR beta repertoires from 500 to 700 donors and added high-resolution HLA genotyping to investigate patterns of TCR occurrence. To predict cytomegalovirus infection status, the study combined high-throughput TCR immunosequencing, statistical association of individual TCRs with disease status, and machine learning. Several DR-DQ haplotypes were handled as single units for association and clustering because linkage in the cohort was strong. Besides the first cohort of 550 to 750 subjects, a separate validation cohort made up of roughly 120 different subjects was used. The study aimed to test whether cataloging public T cell receptors could reveal signatures of past pathogen exposure. Rather than using new phenotypic data, the later analysis identified candidate immune exposures from TCR beta sequences and from how often those sequences occurred across donors. Every repertoire in the discovery cohort had been generated on one and the same sequencing platform.

The CDR3 runs 15 amino acids, cysteine and phenylalanine included. Kept here is only the CDR3 DNA, which spans 45 bases and is read in frame from base 1. Cut back by 7 bases and 2 bases, the V and J ends lie 18 bases apart. Based on the germline V gene (reference sequence), the CDR1 and CDR2 sequences are SGHNT and YYREEE. The cohort comprised some 680 healthy bone marrow donors. At the time of sampling, all cohort members were nominally healthy, though unrecorded immune exposures were likely present. The donor was CMV seropositive and was included in the group of about 290 seropositive cohort members. A peripheral blood sample was collected from each donor, and TCR beta sequencing was performed on peripheral blood mononuclear cells. The Qiagen DNeasy Blood Extraction Kit was used to extract genomic DNA from the blood cell samples. What the authors observed across the whole study: According to a later analysis, most CMV-associated TCR beta chains appeared to be HLA-restricted, and the HLA associations seemed to be driven largely by CMV exposure. Most TCR sequences were observed very rarely across donors, whereas some public TCRs were present in many individuals. Because counts were too low, roughly 17 rarely observed V segments, including chromosome 9 orphons, were left out of the earlier analysis of some 640 of the donors. The classifier was reported to diagnose cytomegalovirus status with high specificity and sensitivity in both the original cohort and the validation cohort. The only immune exposure information available for the cohort was CMV serostatus. Because HLA typing was missing for some donors at each locus, association tests included only the typed subset. Presence/absence analyses assumed roughly uniform sequencing depth across donors, an assumption that may not hold. The study listed over 150 TCR beta chains as associated with cytomegalovirus. A later analysis found that HLA-associated TCR beta chains were more clonally expanded and had lower generation probabilities than equally common non-associated chains. A cluster of highly shared sequence variants was judged likely to be a technical artifact of the sequencing pipeline. When HLA alleles, especially DR and DQ, strongly co-occurred, TCR associations were difficult to assign to individual alleles. A further reported finding was that TCR beta sequences accurately predicted the HLA-A and HLA-B alleles for most subjects in the first cohort. In an earlier analysis of 587 of the donors, most TCR beta V segments were observed in productive rearrangements about 90% or about 30% of the time, broadly matching IMGT annotations. The cohort was sequenced for TCR beta chains only, and without alpha or paired-chain data the features that could be detected were limited. According to the authors, the approach could potentially be generalized to other disease states and immunological phenotypes. According to a later analysis, parvovirus B19, influenza, CMV and Epstein-Barr virus appeared linked to several top co-occurrence clusters. In a later analysis, the rate of TCR association differed among HLA loci, with DRB1 alleles having the most associated TCRs and HLA-C alleles having the fewest. A few of the identified cytomegalovirus-associated TCR beta chains were confirmed in vitro to be specific for cytomegalovirus antigens. Some IMGT-functional V segments, including TRBV6-2 and TRBV6-3, could not be distinguished by the 87-base-pair reads and were therefore excluded. Linkage disequilibrium might explain the correlated functional status among segregating V segments, but an unknown experimental factor could not be excluded. An association between a missense DCLRE1C variant and V-gene and J-gene trimming of TCR beta chains was found in a later genetic analysis and replicated in an independent cohort. Compared with the approximately 670-donor mean, donors in an Asian-associated ancestry cluster had fewer N-insertions in productive TCRs, according to a later genetic analysis. A later analysis associated some 17,000 TCR beta sequences with specific HLA alleles at a false discovery rate of 0.05.

The receptor library was made with the immunoSEQ multiplex PCR assay. The multiplex PCR relied on a mix of 60 forward primers for TCR Vbeta segments and 13 reverse primers for TCR Jbeta segments. The CDR3 region of rearranged TCR beta genes was amplified from genomic DNA with a multiplex PCR assay. On the Illumina HiSeq System, the amplified TCR beta libraries were sequenced as 87-base-pair reads. Turning to the authors' computational methods: In a later analysis, 70 million to 95 million unique TCR beta chains were counted across the approximately 620 repertoires, and roughly 11 million of these chains were shared by at least two donors. To remove PCR and sequencing errors, raw reads were error-corrected and collapsed into unique sequences using a nearest-neighbor algorithm that merged closely related sequences. V, D and J gene segments were assigned by aligning CDR3 sequences to IMGT reference sequences. Each retained sequence needed at least a six-nucleotide match to both a V gene segment and a J gene segment. Rearrangements were called productive when the CDR3 lacked stop codons and stayed in frame with V and J; all others were non-productive. CDR3 was defined according to IMGT convention as the region running from the second conserved V-encoded cysteine to the conserved J-encoded phenylalanine. The earlier analysis of 500 to 650 of the donors excluded any sequence lacking an unambiguous match to a single V gene segment. In an earlier analysis of 450 to 700 of the donors, V segments were called functional above 56.7% productive rearrangements and were called segregating when the between-donor standard deviation exceeded 5%. A statistical classification framework was built to diagnose cytomegalovirus status from the catalog of TCR beta chain sequences. V and J gene assignment, in a later analysis, came from comparing TCR nucleotide sequences with IMGT/GENE-DB human TR gene sequences. The TCRdist pipeline was used in a later analysis to assign CDR3 sequences and most-parsimonious VDJ recombination scenarios. In a later analysis, each TCR beta chain was defined by its CDR3 amino acid sequence together with its V-gene family, and reads lacking a unique V-gene family were excluded. As a way to deal with suspected cross-contamination and a sequencing artifact, a later analysis dropped hundreds of nucleotide sequences that were highly shared and had low generation probability. In a later analysis, a clonal expansion index for each public chain was calculated from normalized within-repertoire ranks of inferred template counts. In a later analysis, generation probabilities were computed with a VDJ recombination model fitted to out-of-frame rearrangements, and the resulting probabilities were checked against IGoR. In a later analysis, TCR-TCR, TCR-HLA and TCR-CMV co-occurrence was scored with hypergeometric tests, and a repertoire-size bias correction was applied to TCR pairs. In a later analysis, false discovery rates were estimated by permuting HLA or CMV assignments 20 times. A later analysis grouped co-occurring TCRs with DBSCAN, adding TCRdist sequence similarity when clustering within HLA-allele-positive subsets. Co-occurrence clustering excluded repertoires with fewer than 30,000 or more than 120,000 public chains, plus five with anomalous nucleotide sharing. TCRdb mirrors the immuneACCESS table, restricted to in-frame sequences. Some clones are absent from its copies; in checked studies, under half trace to an unresolved V gene, and the reason for the others is unknown. V and J calls plus clone size are reproduced from that table; the DNA served to infer D and trimming. The sample table records approximately 150,000 clones; about 83% of these occur just once. Approximately 13% of the sample rests with the top ten.

Turning to this clone: What antigen it recognizes has not been identified. Base qualities are not recorded, but no much larger clone differs from it by a single base.

The sequence was obtained from a man between 40 and 49 years old in good health and CMV-seropositive. Recombination linked TRBV5-4 to TRBJ1-1; TRBD1 might be the D gene, on 6 matching bases. Sequences were obtained from PBMCs. The DNA sequence reads TGTGCCAGCCGCTCGCGGGGGGCTATTAACACTGAAGCTTTCTTT. It is translated as CASRSRGAINTEAFF. Reference TRBV5-4 and TRBJ1-1 genes cover what lies past the CDR3, so the full variable domain is ETGVTQSPTHLIKTRGQQVTLRCSSQSGHNTVSWYQQALGQGPQFIFQYYREEENGRGNFPPRFSGLQFPNYSSELNVNALELDDSALYLCASRSRGAINTEAFFGQGTRLTVV.